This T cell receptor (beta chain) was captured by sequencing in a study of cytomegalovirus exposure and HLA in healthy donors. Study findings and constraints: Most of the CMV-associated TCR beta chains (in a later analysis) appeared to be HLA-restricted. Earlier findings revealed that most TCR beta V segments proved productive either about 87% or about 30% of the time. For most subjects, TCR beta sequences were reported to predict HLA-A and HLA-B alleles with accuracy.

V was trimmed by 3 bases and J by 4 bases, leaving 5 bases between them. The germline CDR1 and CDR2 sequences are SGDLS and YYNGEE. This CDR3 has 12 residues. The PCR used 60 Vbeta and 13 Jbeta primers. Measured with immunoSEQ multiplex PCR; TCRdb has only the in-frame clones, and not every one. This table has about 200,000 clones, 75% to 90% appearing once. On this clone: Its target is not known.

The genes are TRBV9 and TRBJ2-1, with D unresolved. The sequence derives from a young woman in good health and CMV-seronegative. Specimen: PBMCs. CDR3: CASSGVYNEQFF. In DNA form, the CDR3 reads TGTGCCAGCAGCGGAGTGTACAATGAGCAGTTCTTC.